Shown below are 18 T cell receptor beta chains from a single sample sequenced in a study of T cell changes during pregnancy in multiple sclerosis. Some clones are missing from TCRdb's copy, which holds only in-frame ones; the method was immunoSEQ multiplex PCR. The data show about 36,000 clones, 85% to 95% seen once. The source material was PBMCs (not recorded whether the cells were cultured). The receptor set was obtained from a female donor with multiple sclerosis, enrolled in a pregnancy study.

This rearrangement joins TRBV27 to TRBJ2-1; possibly TRBD1 for D (6 bases). The V gene lost 2 bases and the J gene lost 10 bases, with 18 bases spanning the gap. Germline-derived CDR1 and CDR2 are MNHEY and SMNVEV (reference sequence). The CDR3 consists of 15 residues. This CDR3 reads CASSLIESGVGEQFF. The CDR3 DNA follows: TGTGCCAGCAGTTTAATTGAGTCAGGGGTTGGCGAGCAGTTCTTC.

J is TRBJ2-7 and V is TRBV19, with 7 bases that match TRBD1. This CDR3 comprises 15 residues. With 5 bases clipped from V and 2 bases from J, the junction kept 9 bases outside the gene matches. CDR1 and CDR2 from the germline V gene are LNHDA and SQIVND (reference sequence). CDR3 in amino acids: CASSEGQLKTYEQYF. In nucleotides, the CDR3 is TGTGCCAGTAGTGAGGGACAGCTTAAAACCTACGAGCAGTACTTC. Drawing the rest from reference TRBV19 and TRBJ2-7, the complete variable domain is DGGITQSPKYLFRKEGQNVTLSCEQNLNHDAMYWYRQDPGQGLRLIYYSQIVNDFQKGDIAEGYSVSREKKESFPLTVTSAQKNPTAFYLCASSEGQLKTYEQYFGPGTRLTVT.

This chain uses TRBV7-3 with TRBJ2-3; 7 nucleotides line up with TRBD2. Germline lookup yields CDR1 SGHTA and CDR2 FQGTGA. The J segment lost 9 bases and the V segment lost 10 bases, leaving 13 bases of the junction unmatched. This CDR3 is 13 amino acids long. The CDR3 spells CATRRTRSETQYF. DNA of the CDR3: TGTGCCACCCGGAGGACTAGGTCTGAAACGCAGTATTTT.

The rearrangement joins TRBV6-1 to TRBJ2-2; D not certain. The CDR3 is 11 amino acids. Germline V gives CDR1 MNHNS, CDR2 SASEGT. Trimming shortened V by 6 bases and J by 4 bases, and 3 bases separated the two germline ends. CDR3 sequence: CASRSTGELFF. The CDR3 DNA follows: TGTGCCAGCAGGTCCACCGGGGAGCTGTTTTTT.

The chain has TRBV5-6 and TRBJ1-2; unclear D gene. Trimming cost V 3 bases and J 0 bases, with 15 bases left between them. Germline V CDR1 and CDR2: SGHDT, YYEEEE. The CDR3 extends over 16 amino acids. CDR3 amino acids: CASSWTDTRANYGYTF. The CDR3 coding sequence is TGTGCCAGCAGCTGGACTGATACCCGAGCTAACTATGGCTACACCTTC.

This clone was seen once. The chain links TRBV11-2 to TRBJ1-5; weak D call: TRBD1 (5 bases). Trimming shortened V by 1 base and J by 10 bases, and 17 bases separated the two germline ends. Germline V gives CDR1 SGHAT, CDR2 FQNNGV. This CDR3 contains 15 residues. CDR3 sequence: CASSLGWQGEGPQHF. The DNA of the CDR3 is TGTGCCAGCAGCTTAGGGTGGCAGGGAGAGGGTCCCCAGCATTTT.

J is TRBJ2-1 and V is TRBV7-9; TRBD1 agrees at 8 bases. The J segment lost 6 bases and the V segment lost 1 base, leaving 8 bases of the junction unmatched. CDR3 length: 16 residues. Germline CDR1 SEHNR, CDR2 FQNEAQ (reference sequence). The CDR3 loop is CASSLGRTGSRNEQFF. The CDR3 DNA is TGTGCCAGCAGCTTAGGTAGGACAGGGTCGCGCAATGAGCAGTTCTTC.

The chain joins TRBV19 to TRBJ2-7; unclear D gene. Trimming removed 4 bases from V and 6 bases from J, with 10 bases in between. Germline CDR1 and CDR2: LNHDA and SQIVND (reference sequence). The CDR3 spans 12 residues. This CDR3 is CASSNHGGEQYF. In nucleotides, the CDR3 is TGTGCCAGTAGTAACCATGGCGGCGAGCAGTACTTC.

V is TRBV6-6 and J is TRBJ2-7; unclear D gene. The V gene lost 2 bases and the J gene lost 4 bases, with 9 bases spanning the gap. The CDR3 spans 13 residues. Germline V gene data show CDR1 as MNHNY and CDR2 as SVGAGI (reference sequence). CDR3 region: CASSYEGLYEQYF. CDR3 DNA: TGTGCCAGCAGTTACGAAGGGTTGTACGAGCAGTACTTC.

There are a few counts of this clone. The CDR3 nucleotides are TGTGCCATCAGTGAGCGACAGGGGAATGGCTACACCTTC. It yields the protein CAISERQGNGYTF. The V and J genes are TRBV10-3 and TRBJ1-2; 8 nucleotides match TRBD1. V shed 2 bases and J 6 bases; nucleotides not matched to a gene: 2. The CDR3 spans 13 residues. Looked up from germline, CDR1 is ENHRY and CDR2 is SYGVKD.

The V gene is TRBV25-1, the J gene TRBJ2-2; 9 positions agree with TRBD1. J gave up 1 base and V 6 bases, and 6 bases lay outside the gene matches. The V gene's germline CDR1 is MGHDK and CDR2 SYGVNS. This CDR3 is 16 amino acids long. This CDR3 is CASSPVTGGNTGELFF. The DNA for the CDR3 is TGTGCCAGCAGCCCCGTGACAGGGGGGAACACCGGGGAGCTGTTTTTT.

The V call is TRBV19, the J call TRBJ1-1; the D gene is possibly TRBD1 (5 bases). Trimming took 5 bases from V and 0 from J, leaving 13 bases between them. This CDR3 has 15 amino acids. Germline loops: CDR1 LNHDA, CDR2 SQIVND (reference sequence). CDR3: CASSSGTSLNTEAFF. The CDR3 DNA reads TGTGCCAGTAGTTCCGGGACCTCACTGAACACTGAAGCTTTCTTT.

The V gene is TRBV29-1, the J gene TRBJ1-1; D not resolved. Germline CDR1 and CDR2: SQVTM and ANQGSEA. The CDR3 is 13 residues long. Deletions cut 4 bases from V and 0 bases from J, with 9 bases between. The CDR3 DNA reads as TGCAGCGTTGCGGTCAGCATGAACACTGAAGCTTTCTTT. It is translated as CSVAVSMNTEAFF.

A single count supports this clone. The chain carries TRBV14 and TRBJ1-1; TRBD1 is a possible D gene (5 bases). The CDR3 has 12 residues. Germline-derived CDR1 and CDR2 are SGHDN and FVKESK. With 0 bases removed from V and 11 bases from J, the gap between germline ends came to 10 bases. The CDR3 DNA sequence: TGTGCCAGCAGCCAAGAGGGGCTACTTGCTTTCTTT. Translation gives CASSQEGLLAFF.

The chain is built from TRBV6-5 and TRBJ2-7; possible D gene TRBD1, 6 bases. V was pared by 0 bases and J by 2 bases, with 8 bases between. Germline loops: CDR1 MNHEY, CDR2 SVGAGI. This CDR3 region has 14 residues. This chain's CDR3 is CASSYSYRAYEQYF. The CDR3 nucleotides read TGTGCCAGCAGTTACTCGTACAGGGCCTACGAGCAGTACTTC.

This clone has just one count. This chain connects TRBV15 to TRBJ2-3; tentative D call: TRBD2 (6 bases). Germline CDR1 LNHNV, CDR2 YYDKDF (reference sequence). The CDR3 totals 15 residues. V was trimmed by 2 bases and J by 7 bases, leaving 16 bases between them. The CDR3 sequence: CATSRPGEAKNTQYF. DNA of the CDR3: TGTGCCACCAGCAGACCCGGGGAGGCCAAAAATACGCAGTATTTT.

The chain recombines TRBV30 with TRBJ1-1; D uncertain. Trimming pared 0 bases from V and 2 bases from J, leaving 10 bases between. The CDR3 has 14 amino acids. Germline loops: CDR1 GTSNPN, CDR2 SVGIG (reference sequence). The CDR3 nucleotides are TGTGCCTGGAGTGTACGCCTCATAAACACTGAAGCTTTCTTT. Translating gives CAWSVRLINTEAFF.

V usage is TRBV12-5 and J usage is TRBJ2-4; D may match TRBD1 or TRBD2 (5 bases each). The CDR3 consists of 14 residues. Looked up from germline, CDR1 is LGHNT and CDR2 is FRNRAP. Here the CDR3 reads CASRRVGDKNIQYF. CDR3 nucleotide sequence: TGTGCCTCACGACGTGTGGGGGACAAAAACATTCAGTACTTC.